The text below deals with one T cell receptor beta chain. Its antigen is currently unknown. These data originate in a study of cytomegalovirus exposure and HLA in healthy donors. For the study at large: Earlier, some 200 million T cells were analyzed, and some 120 million unique TCR beta sequences were found among them.

Study-wide results and limits: As was reported, the classifier diagnosed cytomegalovirus status with high specificity and sensitivity. Specific recognition of CMV antigens was confirmed in vitro for three chains (all CMV-associated). Accurate HLA-A and HLA-B prediction from TCR beta sequences was reported for most subjects.

Germline V gives CDR1 SQVTM, CDR2 ANQGSEA. With 7 bases clipped from V and 3 bases from J, the junction kept 8 bases outside the gene matches. This CDR3 is 13 amino acids long. The PCR used 60 Vbeta and 13 Jbeta primers. Clones were sequenced by immunoSEQ multiplex PCR, and TCRdb holds only the in-frame ones, with some missing. This table holds approximately 130,000 clones, over 75% found once. The chain joins TRBV29-1 to TRBJ1-1; 7 positions agree with TRBD1. The sample was PBMCs. The source of this sequence is a middle-aged man in good health and CMV-seronegative. The CDR3 nucleotides read TGCAGCGGGAGGGGGCGAGGTGACACTGAAGCTTTCTTT. Protein sequence: CSGRGRGDTEAFF. Together with reference TRBV29-1 and TRBJ1-1, the CDR3 gives the full variable domain: SAVISQKPSRDICQRGTSLTIQCQVDSQVTMMFWYRQQPGQSLTLIATANQGSEATYESGFVIDKFPISRPNLTFSTLTVSNMSPEDSSIYLCSGRGRGDTEAFFGQGTRLTVV.